The 3 T cell receptor beta chains in this list originate from one sample, sequenced in a study of human T cells and chemical hapten exposure. TCRdb re-called the RACE reads through MiXCR, storing one row per CDR3 protein. This repertoire shows under 50,000 distinct CDR3 sequences, about an eighth found once; its top ten account for roughly 2.5%. As for time point: patch test 3, about 24 weeks after DPC sensitization. Treatment of the sample: therapeutic diphenylcyclopropenone sensitization with weekly scalp DPC. Total RNA was isolated from unfractionated whole blood. Specimen: whole blood, collected in connection with sensitization to the hapten diphenylcyclopropenone (DPC). Every receptor here comes from a woman in her thirties or forties with alopecia areata. Some clones in this sample may be carry-over from other donors' samples.

This clonotype appeared many times. The genes are TRBV6-4 and TRBJ2-3; tentative D call: TRBD1 (6 bases). Trimming left V 2 bases short and J 3 bases short, with 15 bases between. The germline CDR1 and CDR2 sequences are MRHNA and SNTAGT. There are 16 residues in the CDR3. CDR3 sequence (DNA): TGTGCCAGCAGTGACACACAAAACAGGGCGACAGATACGCAGTATTTT. Translation: CASSDTQNRATDTQYF.

This clonotype was detected ten times or more. The CDR3 is CASSSQSYNEQFF. Written as DNA, the CDR3 is TGTGCCAGCAGCTCGCAGAGTTACAATGAGCAGTTCTTC. The rearrangement joins TRBV7-9 to TRBJ2-1, with D uncertain. The CDR3 length is 13 residues. Trimming stripped 4 bases from V and 4 bases from J, with 8 bases between. Germline V gene data show CDR1 as SEHNR and CDR2 as FQNEAQ (reference sequence). Using reference TRBV7-9 and TRBJ2-1 for the parts outside the CDR3, the full variable domain is DTGVSQNPRHKITKRGQNVTFRCDPISEHNRLYWYRQTLGQGPEFLTYFQNEAQLEKSRLLSDRFSAERPKGSFSTLEIQRTEQGDSAMYLCASSSQSYNEQFFGPGTRLTVL.

This clonotype was recorded many times. The rearrangement links TRBV20-1 to TRBJ2-7; a weak D match, TRBD1 (5 bases). The CDR3 totals 16 residues. CDR1 and CDR2 (germline): DFQATT, SNEGSKA (reference sequence). The ends were cut back, 1 base at V and 2 bases at J, with 18 bases in the middle. The chain's CDR3 is CSARVSREVPPYEQYF. The CDR3 DNA reads TGCAGTGCTAGAGTATCCAGGGAAGTCCCCCCCTACGAGCAGTACTTC.